The 24 T cell receptor beta chains listed next were all sequenced from one sample in a study of T-cell memory formation after mild COVID-19. TCRdb called the 5' RACE reads again in MiXCR, with one record for every CDR3 protein. The data contain about 15,000 distinct CDR3 sequences, around 25% of them singletons. Specimen: PBMCs or a T cell subset sorted from them (not recorded which). The receptor source for this set is a man aged 18 to 30 who had mild COVID-19 (a few samples of this study predate the infection). Cell type and time point are not known.

This clonotype was seen more than once but under ten times. The rearrangement joins TRBV15 to TRBJ2-2; the match to TRBD1 covers 8 bases. Germline CDR1 and CDR2: LNHNV and YYDKDF (reference sequence). Germline trimming cut 10 bases from V and 4 bases from J; bases unmatched to any gene: 5. The length of the CDR3 is 13 residues. The CDR3 sequence is CASRGQGTGELFF. CDR3 sequence (DNA): TGTGCCAGCCGAGGACAGGGCACCGGGGAGCTGTTTTTT. Full variable domain (rest looked up from reference TRBV15 and TRBJ2-2): DAMVIQNPRYQVTQFGKPVTLSCSQTLNHNVMYWYQQKSSQAPKLLFHYYDKDFNNEADTPDNFQSRRPNTSFCFLDIRSPGLGDTAMYLCASRGQGTGELFFGEGSRLTVL.

This chain links TRBV6-2 or TRBV6-3 with TRBJ1-2; possible D gene TRBD1, 5 bases. V was cut by 2 bases and J by 4 bases, with 23 bases left in between. The CDR3 runs 18 residues. Germline loops: CDR1 MNHEY, CDR2 SVGEGT. The CDR3 bases are TGTGCCAGCAGTTACAGTCCGGCCTCGGGACGGGACCTCTATGGCTACACCTTC. It is translated as CASSYSPASGRDLYGYTF.

This clonotype showed up just a few times. The chain carries TRBV4-3 and TRBJ1-1; TRBD1 aligns across 9 bases. The CDR3 spans 14 residues. V was pared by 0 bases and J by 5 bases, with 1 base of the junction left unmatched. Germline CDR1 reads LGHNA; CDR2 reads YSLEER. The CDR3 nucleotides read TGCGCCAGCAGCCAAGAGGACAGGGGTACTGAAGCTTTCTTT. Translation: CASSQEDRGTEAFF.

The sample holds many counts of this clonotype. This rearrangement joins TRBV7-9 to TRBJ1-5, with 12 positions matching TRBD1. Germline lookup yields CDR1 SEHNR and CDR2 FQNEAQ (reference sequence). V trimming: 4 bases; J trimming: 1 base; junction bases outside the gene matches: 8. The CDR3 has 18 amino acids. The CDR3 protein is CASSSGQGASLSNQPQHF. The CDR3 nucleotides read TGTGCCAGCAGCTCGGGACAGGGGGCGAGTTTGAGCAATCAGCCCCAGCATTTT.

This clonotype has at least ten counts. CDR3 amino acids: CASSPETKVRETQYF. The CDR3 DNA follows: TGTGCCAGCAGCCCCGAAACAAAAGTTCGGGAGACCCAGTACTTC. The chain links TRBV3-1 to TRBJ2-5; no firm D call. This CDR3 contains 15 residues. Germline V gene data show CDR1 as LGHDT and CDR2 as YNNKEL (reference sequence). The V end lost 4 bases, the J end lost 5 bases, and 17 bases lay between the germline ends.

This clonotype was detected ten times or more. A much larger clone differs from this one at a single base, so this may be a read error. The gene calls are TRBV7-9 and TRBJ2-2, with D perhaps TRBD1 (5 bases). V shed 5 bases and J shed 4 bases, with 14 bases lying between them. This CDR3 comprises 15 residues. CDR1 is SEHNR, CDR2 FQNEAQ, per germline (reference sequence). CDR3 region: CASSIPRQPTGELFF. The CDR3 DNA reads as TGTGCCAGCAGCATCCCGAGACAGCCCACCGGGGAGCTGTTTTTT.

This clonotype was seen repeatedly, ten times or more. This sequence joins TRBV11-2 and TRBJ1-2, with 9 bases fitting TRBD1. The V gene's germline CDR1 is SGHAT and CDR2 FQNNGV. Trimming at V came to 4 bases and at J to 2 bases, leaving 8 bases not matched to a gene. CDR3 length: 16 amino acids. The CDR3 DNA sequence: TGTGCCAGCAGCTCCCTGGACAGGGGCCCCAACTATGGCTACACCTTC. Translating gives CASSSLDRGPNYGYTF.

The chain uses TRBV7-8 and TRBJ2-7, with no clear D. Germline V CDR1 and CDR2: SGHVS, FQNEAQ. The CDR3 loop spans 13 amino acids. Trimming took off 0 bases at V and 11 bases at J, with 14 bases between the two ends. CDR3 residues: CASSLAGWVIKYF. Here the CDR3 DNA reads TGTGCCAGCAGCTTAGCAGGGTGGGTGATCAAGTACTTC.

This sequence joins TRBV5-4 and TRBJ1-3; 10 bases map to TRBD1. From germline, CDR1 is SGHNT and CDR2 YYREEE (reference sequence). The CDR3 sequence is 15 residues long. Unmatched junction bases numbered 3, after V lost 2 bases and J lost 4 bases. CDR3 protein: CASSFDRGQGNTIYF. The DNA for the CDR3 is TGTGCCAGCAGCTTCGACAGGGGGCAGGGAAACACCATATATTTT.

In its sample, this clonotype was seen many times. The genes are TRBV5-1 and TRBJ2-1, with TRBD1 matching 10 bases. This CDR3 has 14 amino acids. Trimming cost V 4 bases and J 3 bases; bases outside gene matches: 1. Per germline, CDR1 SGHRS and CDR2 YFSETQ. CDR3 region: CASSGQGGYNEQFF. The CDR3 DNA reads as TGCGCCAGCAGCGGACAGGGGGGCTACAATGAGCAGTTCTTC. The full variable domain, rest sourced from reference TRBV5-1 and TRBJ2-1, is KAGVTQTPRYLIKTRGQQVTLSCSPISGHRSVSWYQQTPGQGLQFLFEYFSETQRNKGNFPGRFSGRQFSNSRSEMNVSTLELGDSALYLCASSGQGGYNEQFFGPGTRLTVL.

In this sample, this clonotype turned up many times. V gene TRBV7-2 combines with J gene TRBJ2-3; 10 bases map to TRBD2. The V gene's germline CDR1 is SGHTA and CDR2 FQGNSA. This CDR3 contains 17 residues. V lost 3 bases and J lost 2; bases outside the gene matches: 8. CDR3 amino acids: CASSFPLAGPITDTQYF. CDR3 bases: TGTGCCAGCAGCTTCCCACTAGCGGGGCCGATCACAGATACGCAGTATTTT.

The chain uses TRBV29-1 and TRBJ1-2; TRBD1 agrees at 7 bases. The CDR3 covers 14 residues. From germline, CDR1 is SQVTM and CDR2 ANQGSEA. V was pared by 6 bases and J by 5 bases, with 12 bases of the junction left unmatched. For the CDR3, the DNA is TGCAGCGTCGACGGGACAGATTCATTATATGGCTACACCTTC. Its protein is CSVDGTDSLYGYTF.

This clonotype was detected ten times or more. The V gene is TRBV7-9, the J gene TRBJ2-1; D tentatively fits TRBD1 or TRBD2 (5 bases each). The ends were cut back, 3 bases at V and 4 bases at J, with 10 bases in the middle. Looked up from germline, CDR1 is SEHNR and CDR2 is FQNEAQ (reference sequence). The CDR3 has 14 residues. The CDR3 spells CASSFEGLYNEQFF. The CDR3 DNA sequence: TGTGCCAGCAGCTTTGAGGGGCTTTACAATGAGCAGTTCTTC.

The rearrangement joins TRBV25-1 to TRBJ1-3; 8 bases fit TRBD1. Trimming took 3 bases from V and 4 from J; bases not matched to a gene: 8. This CDR3 is built from 16 residues. Germline V gene data show CDR1 as MGHDK and CDR2 as SYGVNS. CDR3 amino acids: CASSDGPGGAGNTIYF. The DNA for the CDR3 is TGTGCCAGCAGTGACGGTCCAGGGGGCGCGGGAAACACCATATATTTT.

The CDR3 here is CASSFEWGHQPQHF. The CDR3 coding sequence is TGTGCCAGCAGTTTTGAGTGGGGACATCAGCCCCAGCATTTT. The rearrangement joins TRBV28 to TRBJ1-5; D may be TRBD1 (5 bases). There are 14 residues in the CDR3. The V end lost 3 bases, the J end lost 5 bases, and 11 bases lay between the germline ends. In germline, CDR1 is MDHEN, CDR2 SYDVKM.

Concerning this clonotype: This clone may be a read error of a much larger clone one base away. The rearrangement links TRBV7-2 to TRBJ2-5; 9 nucleotides align to TRBD2. V shed 1 base and J 5 bases; nucleotides not matched to a gene: 5. The CDR3 covers 15 residues. Germline lookup yields CDR1 SGHTA and CDR2 FQGNSA. CDR3 DNA sequence: TGTGCCAGCAGCTTAGGCGGGGGGGCCGTTGAGACCCAGTACTTC. The encoded protein is CASSLGGGAVETQYF. The entire variable domain, with the rest obtained from reference TRBV7-2 and TRBJ2-5, is as follows: GAGVSQSPSNKVTEKGKDVELRCDPISGHTALYWYRQSLGQGLEFLIYFQGNSAPDKSGLPSDRFSAERTGGSVSTLTIQRTQQEDSAVYLCASSLGGGAVETQYFGPGTRLLVL.

This sequence joins TRBV18 and TRBJ1-5, with a possible D match to TRBD1 (5 bases). The length of the CDR3 is 13 residues. CDR1 and CDR2 from the germline V gene are KGHSH and LQKENI. Trimming removed 4 bases from V and 5 bases from J, with 9 bases in between. CDR3 in DNA: TGTGCCAGCTCACGGCAGGGCGATCAGCCCCAGCATTTT. It translates to CASSRQGDQPQHF.

V gene TRBV5-1 combines with J gene TRBJ1-2; D might be TRBD1 (5 bases). This CDR3 contains 15 residues. V was cut by 4 bases and J by 2 bases, with 15 bases left in between. Germline CDR1 SGHRS, CDR2 YFSETQ. CDR3 protein: CASSPWGEQNYGYTF. The CDR3 DNA reads TGCGCCAGCAGCCCTTGGGGGGAGCAGAACTATGGCTACACCTTC. Full variable domain (rest looked up from reference TRBV5-1 and TRBJ1-2): KAGVTQTPRYLIKTRGQQVTLSCSPISGHRSVSWYQQTPGQGLQFLFEYFSETQRNKGNFPGRFSGRQFSNSRSEMNVSTLELGDSALYLCASSPWGEQNYGYTFGSGTRLTVV.

This clonotype has at least ten counts. This chain uses TRBV28 with TRBJ1-1, with unresolved D. V was cut by 3 bases and J by 5 bases, with 13 bases left in between. The CDR3 consists of 14 residues. CDR1 is MDHEN, CDR2 SYDVKM, per germline. CDR3 bases: TGTGCCAGCAGTTTCCCCTGGGCAGGTACTGAAGCTTTCTTT. Its protein product is CASSFPWAGTEAFF. The full variable domain, rest sourced from reference TRBV28 and TRBJ1-1, is DVKVTQSSRYLVKRTGEKVFLECVQDMDHENMFWYRQDPGLGLRLIYFSYDVKMKEKGDIPEGYSVSREKKERFSLILESASTNQTSMYLCASSFPWAGTEAFFGQGTRLTVV.

The chain couples TRBV9 to TRBJ2-5; 10 bases map to TRBD2. V lost 5 bases, J lost 1 base, and 5 bases stayed unmatched. The CDR3 consists of 15 residues. The germline CDR1 and CDR2 sequences are SGDLS and YYNGEE. CDR3: CASSLAGGLQETQYF. CDR3 coding DNA: TGTGCCAGCAGTTTAGCGGGGGGACTCCAAGAGACCCAGTACTTC.

The chain employs TRBV12-3 or TRBV12-4 and TRBJ2-7; 11 bases fit TRBD2. CDR3 size: 12 residues. V trimming: 7 bases; J trimming: 6 bases; junction bases outside the gene matches: 2. CDR3 sequence (DNA): TGTGCCAGCACAGGACTAGCGGGCGAGCAGTACTTC. Its translation: CASTGLAGEQYF.

The chain joins TRBV20-1 to TRBJ2-5; D is ambiguous. The CDR3 runs 12 residues. Germline CDR1 and CDR2: DFQATT and SNEGSKA (reference sequence). Trimming took 3 bases from V and 5 from J, leaving 10 bases between them. CDR3 loop: CSASAVGETQYF. CDR3 sequence (DNA): TGCAGTGCTAGCGCGGTGGGGGAGACCCAGTACTTC.

This clonotype has a count of ten or more. CDR3 protein: CASSLTGRSEAFF. CDR3 nucleotides: TGTGCCAGCTCTCTTACCGGACGCTCTGAAGCTTTCTTT. The V and J genes are TRBV7-3 and TRBJ1-1; D unresolved. CDR3 length equals 13 residues. The V gene lost 8 bases and the J gene lost 6 bases, with 16 bases spanning the gap. CDR1 and CDR2 (germline): SGHTA, FQGTGA.

This clonotype appeared a single time. The rearrangement uses TRBV27 and TRBJ2-1; TRBD2 matches 8 bases. This CDR3 comprises 15 residues. The V and J ends lost 6 bases and 15 bases, in that order; junction bases with no gene match: 19. Germline assignment: CDR1 MNHEY and CDR2 SMNVEV (reference sequence). The CDR3 here is CASRDWRGVYNDPFF. DNA for the CDR3: TGTGCCAGCAGGGATTGGCGGGGGGTCTACAATGATCCGTTCTTC.